This TCR beta chain was documented in a study of human CD8 memory T cell subsets. Whole-study results and caveats: High diversity, at similar levels, marked stem-like memory and precursor exhausted T cells but not effector memory cells.

A note on this clonotype: Its specificity is unknown.

Making the TCR beta libraries relied on UMI-labeled 5' RACE. Original processing methods: Whatever TCR beta library was examined, it held from 3,000 to 3,500 up to roughly 18,000 functional CDR3 beta clonotypes. With the 5' RACE reads reprocessed, TCRdb shows one record per CDR3 protein and no DNA. TCRdb, not the original authors, processed these V and J calls. The table lists under 20,000 distinct CDR3 sequences. Per the germline V gene, CDR1 is SGHKS and CDR2 is YYEKEE (reference sequence). The CDR3 spans 14 residues. This sequence was found in a human donor in good health. The sample taken for sequencing was CD8+ T cells from PBMCs. The J gene is TRBJ2-7, the V gene TRBV5-5; as DNA is missing, the TRBD2 call by TCRdb cannot be tested. CDR3 residues: CASSFGTIDYEQYF.